A single sample is the source of the 4 T cell receptor beta chains below, sequenced in a study of control samples from healthy donors and cancer patients. The assay was immunoSEQ multiplex PCR, and TCRdb's table has in-frame clones only and misses some. In all, the sample yields 150,000 to 200,000 clones. The sequencing input was blood. These receptors came from a woman in her twenties or thirties in good health.

The chain carries TRBV2 and TRBJ2-7; 12 positions match TRBD2. The germline V gene has CDR1 SNHLY and CDR2 FYNNEI. CDR3 length: 16 residues. V shed 4 bases, J shed 0 bases, and the junction held 4 bases outside the gene matches. The DNA of the CDR3 is TGTGCCAGCAGTGGACTAGCGGGGGCCTACTCCTACGAGCAGTACTTC. It is translated as CASSGLAGAYSYEQYF.

The chain employs TRBV19 and TRBJ1-4; perhaps TRBD1 as D (5 bases). The CDR3 is made up of 14 amino acids. Trimming stripped 6 bases from V and 5 bases from J, with 13 bases between. Per the germline V gene, CDR1 is LNHDA and CDR2 is SQIVND (reference sequence). DNA for the CDR3: TGTGCCAGTAGCCCCGGGACCTACAATGAAAAACTGTTTTTT. Amino acid sequence: CASSPGTYNEKLFF. The full variable domain, its missing parts supplied by reference TRBV19 and TRBJ1-4, is DGGITQSPKYLFRKEGQNVTLSCEQNLNHDAMYWYRQDPGQGLRLIYYSQIVNDFQKGDIAEGYSVSREKKESFPLTVTSAQKNPTAFYLCASSPGTYNEKLFFGSGTQLSVL.

The gene calls are TRBV9 and TRBJ2-7, with D maybe TRBD1 (6 bases). With 2 bases removed from V and 4 bases from J, the gap between germline ends came to 16 bases. Per the germline V gene, CDR1 is SGDLS and CDR2 is YYNGEE. This CDR3 has 15 residues. The CDR3 protein is CASSVEQGNVYEQYF. The DNA for the CDR3 is TGTGCCAGCAGCGTCGAACAGGGTAATGTGTACGAGCAGTACTTC. Filled out from reference TRBV9 and TRBJ2-7, the complete variable domain reads DSGVTQTPKHLITATGQRVTLRCSPRSGDLSVYWYQQSLDQGLQFLIQYYNGEERAKGNILERFSAQQFPDLHSELNLSSLELGDSALYFCASSVEQGNVYEQYFGPGTRLTVT.

CDR3 in amino acids: CASSSVGQGNYGYTF. The CDR3 nucleotides are TGTGCCAGCAGTTCAGTTGGACAGGGGAACTATGGCTACACCTTC. This chain joins TRBV6-5 and TRBJ1-2; 9 nucleotides align to TRBD1. This CDR3 spans 15 amino acids. The junction had 5 bases not matched to a gene; V was cut back by 4 bases and J by 2 bases. Germline values: CDR1 MNHEY, CDR2 SVGAGI.